This T cell receptor (beta chain) was sequenced in a study of T cell responses to AZD1222 COVID-19 vaccine. Study-level findings and limits: The number of AZD1222 recipients seropositive at baseline was only five to seven. When two AZD1222 doses had been given, Spike-specific TCR breadth and depth rose.

Between the trimmed V and J ends, which lost 6 bases and 8 bases, there was a span of 19 bases. Germline values: CDR1 LGHDT, CDR2 YNNKEL (reference sequence). The CDR3 extends over 14 amino acids. For this clone: The antigen is unknown.

Sequenced by immunoSEQ multiplex PCR; TCRdb stores in-frame clones only, minus some. The table lists fewer than 200,000 clones, around 90% of them singletons. The input for sequencing was peripheral blood, taken 28 days after the second dose of the MenACWY control vaccine. This sequence joins TRBV3-1 (or the pseudogene TRBV3-2) and TRBJ1-2; the D is unclear. The sequence derives from an adult who received the MenACWY meningococcal vaccine as a control. The CDR3 here is CASSLTPEGGGYTF. CDR3 DNA sequence: TGTGCCAGCAGTTTGACACCTGAGGGCGGCGGCTACACCTTC.